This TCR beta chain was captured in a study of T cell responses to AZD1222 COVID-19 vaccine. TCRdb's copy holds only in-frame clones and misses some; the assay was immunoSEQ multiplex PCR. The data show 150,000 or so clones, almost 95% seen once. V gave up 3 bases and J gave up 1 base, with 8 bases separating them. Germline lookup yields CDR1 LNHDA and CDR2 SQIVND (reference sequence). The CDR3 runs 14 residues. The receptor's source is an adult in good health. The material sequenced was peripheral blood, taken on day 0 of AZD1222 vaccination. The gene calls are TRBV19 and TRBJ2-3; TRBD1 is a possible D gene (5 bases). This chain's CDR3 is CASSMGRRTDTQYF. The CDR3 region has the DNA TGTGCCAGTAGTATGGGGCGCCGCACAGATACGCAGTATTTT.